The 4 T cell receptor beta chains below come from one sample, sequenced in a study of early T cells in non-severe SARS-CoV-2 infection (dated by TCRdb to the early 2020s). Receptor amplification or capture employed 5' RACE. Data came from a NextSeq 500. The public reads were reanalyzed by TCRdb: fastp trimming at Q25, MiXCR alignment, in-frame beta chains only. CDR3 protein sequences are deduplicated, and each keeps its most common genes and DNA. Recorded for this sample are approximately 90,000 distinct CDR3 sequences; roughly 12% of them occurred a single time. The ten largest clones add up to approximately 4.4% of the sample. The material sequenced was whole blood, taken at baseline. The receptors stem from an adult who was a healthcare worker with PCR-confirmed SARS-CoV-2 infection or an uninfected control (not recorded which).

The rearrangement uses TRBV20-1 and TRBJ2-7, with D possibly called TRBD1 or TRBD2 (5 bases each). The CDR3 has 12 amino acids. The germline V gene encodes CDR1 DFQATT and CDR2 SNEGSKA (reference sequence). V gave up 6 bases and J gave up 0 bases, with 9 bases separating them. The DNA for the CDR3 is TGCAGTGCACTCGGGACCTCCTACGAGCAGTACTTC. Its translation: CSALGTSYEQYF.

This clonotype was seen more than once but under ten times. The germline gene is not matched at one end of the junction; a read error may be the cause. The J gene is TRBJ2-2, the V gene TRBV7-7; the D is unclear. In germline, CDR1 is SSHAT, CDR2 FNYEAQ (reference sequence). This CDR3 comprises 13 residues. The CDR3 region is CASSLRSTGELFF. In DNA, the CDR3 is TGTGCTAGCAGCTTAAGGTCGACCGGGGAGCTGTTTTTT.

V and J are TRBV4-1 and TRBJ2-3; maybe TRBD2 (5 bases). V lost 8 bases to trimming and J lost 0 bases, with 15 bases between them. This CDR3 region has 15 residues. Germline V gene data show CDR1 as MGHRA and CDR2 as YSYEKL. The DNA for the CDR3 is TGCGCCAGCGGCCTAAGGACTCCTAGCACAGATACGCAGTATTTT. Amino acids: CASGLRTPSTDTQYF.

Only a few counts were recorded for this clonotype. The J gene is TRBJ1-1, the V gene TRBV28; tentatively, D is TRBD1 (5 bases). Trimming cost V 7 bases and J 1 base, with 19 bases left between them. The CDR3 sequence is 16 residues long. Per the germline V gene, CDR1 is MDHEN and CDR2 is SYDVKM. The CDR3 spells CASIREGPFANTEAFF. CDR3 DNA: TGTGCCAGCATCAGGGAGGGGCCCTTTGCGAACACTGAAGCTTTCTTT. The whole variable domain, filled in from reference TRBV28 and TRBJ1-1, reads DVKVTQSSRYLVKRTGEKVFLECVQDMDHENMFWYRQDPGLGLRLIYFSYDVKMKEKGDIPEGYSVSREKKERFSLILESASTNQTSMYLCASIREGPFANTEAFFGQGTRLTVV.